The 20 T cell receptor beta chains given below trace back to one sample, sequenced in a study of memory CD4+ T cells and cytomegalovirus serostatus. The sort gate was single viable CD3+CD4+CD8-CD45RO+ cells for memory CD4+ T cells. The repertoire was sequenced with immunoSEQ multiplex PCR; TCRdb's copy has only in-frame clones and lacks some. The table lists 50,000 to 70,000 clones, roughly 80% of them singletons. What was sequenced was memory CD4+ T cells from blood. The receptors were gathered from an adult in good health and CMV-seronegative.

The chain carries TRBV2 and TRBJ2-7; 7 bases agree with TRBD1. Germline V CDR1 and CDR2: SNHLY, FYNNEI. V lost 6 bases to trimming and J lost 5 bases; unmatched junction nucleotides: 10. This CDR3 has 14 residues. CDR3 residues: CASRPKPDRDEQYF. Written as DNA, the CDR3 is TGTGCCAGCAGGCCCAAACCCGACAGGGACGAGCAGTACTTC.

The chain joins TRBV5-4 to TRBJ2-1; 8 bases match TRBD2. Per germline, CDR1 SGHNT and CDR2 YYREEE (reference sequence). The CDR3 is 17 residues long. V was pared by 1 base and J by 0 bases, with 6 bases of the junction left unmatched. The CDR3 is CASSLTGRGSSYNEQFF. CDR3 DNA: TGTGCCAGCAGCTTGACCGGGAGGGGTAGCTCCTACAATGAGCAGTTCTTC. The entire variable domain, with the rest obtained from reference TRBV5-4 and TRBJ2-1, is as follows: ETGVTQSPTHLIKTRGQQVTLRCSSQSGHNTVSWYQQALGQGPQFIFQYYREEENGRGNFPPRFSGLQFPNYSSELNVNALELDDSALYLCASSLTGRGSSYNEQFFGPGTRLTVL.

This clone was seen more than once but under ten times. This sequence joins TRBV19 and TRBJ2-7; possibly TRBD1 or TRBD2 for D (7 bases each). Trimming shortened V by 6 bases and J by 4 bases, and 19 bases separated the two germline ends. The CDR3 consists of 15 residues. Germline CDR1 is LNHDA and CDR2 is SQIVND (reference sequence). CDR3 loop: CASRTQGRGSYEQYF. The CDR3 region has the DNA TGTGCCAGTAGGACACAGGGGAGGGGTTCGTACGAGCAGTACTTC.

The rearrangement uses TRBV16 and TRBJ2-7; TRBD2 is a possible D gene (6 bases). The CDR3 totals 13 residues. Trimming left V 2 bases short and J 6 bases short, with 11 bases between. CDR1 and CDR2 from the germline V gene are KGHSY and FQNENV. The CDR3 DNA reads TGTGCCAGCAGCCAACTAACGGGGGTCGAGCAGTACTTC. It codes for CASSQLTGVEQYF.

CDR3 protein: CASSPQGLTGELFF. The CDR3 region has the DNA TGTGCCAGCAGTCCGCAGGGCCTCACCGGGGAGCTGTTTTTT. J is TRBJ2-2 and V is TRBV7-2; D perhaps matches TRBD1 (5 bases). Germline lookup yields CDR1 SGHTA and CDR2 FQGNSA. V lost 6 bases and J 4 bases, leaving 12 bases between the germline ends. The CDR3 extends over 14 amino acids.

This clone came up a few times. The rearrangement links TRBV4-1 to TRBJ1-1; unclear D gene. The CDR3 covers 15 residues. Per germline, CDR1 MGHRA and CDR2 YSYEKL. Trimming took off 0 bases at V and 4 bases at J, with 12 bases between the two ends. CDR3 sequence (DNA): TGCGCCAGCAGCCAAGAAGGGCTGGGTGGCACTGAAGCTTTCTTT. Residues: CASSQEGLGGTEAFF.

J is TRBJ2-6 and V is TRBV7-9; D not resolved. The length of the CDR3 is 16 residues. Germline CDR1 is SEHNR and CDR2 is FQNEAQ (reference sequence). The V end was cut by 1 base, the J end by 0 bases, with 7 bases between. This chain's CDR3 is CASSLGVDSGANVLTF. The CDR3 DNA reads TGTGCCAGCAGCTTAGGGGTCGACTCTGGGGCCAACGTCCTGACTTTC.

The chain recombines TRBV5-4 with TRBJ2-2, with a weak D call TRBD1 (7 bases). The CDR3 loop spans 15 amino acids. The V and J ends lost 0 bases and 6 bases respectively, with 12 bases between them. Germline V CDR1 and CDR2: SGHNT, YYREEE (reference sequence). DNA for the CDR3: TGTGCCAGCAGCTTGGGAACAGGGGAGGCCGGGGAGCTGTTTTTT. Amino acid sequence: CASSLGTGEAGELFF.

The chain has TRBV5-8 and TRBJ2-7; D not resolved. CDR1 is SGHTS, CDR2 YDEGEE, per germline. Deletions cut 2 bases from V and 2 bases from J, with 5 bases between. The CDR3 covers 12 residues. For the CDR3, the DNA is TGTGCCAGCAGCTTTGGGGCCTACGAGCAGTACTTC. The encoded protein is CASSFGAYEQYF.

This rearrangement joins TRBV19 to TRBJ1-6; no clear D. V gave up 2 bases and J gave up 10 bases, with 6 bases separating them. This CDR3 comprises 12 residues. Per germline, CDR1 LNHDA and CDR2 SQIVND (reference sequence). The CDR3 region is CASSIIGSPLHF. DNA for the CDR3: TGTGCCAGTAGTATAATCGGGTCACCCCTCCACTTT.

This chain uses TRBV20-1 with TRBJ2-1; no clear D. The V end was cut by 1 base, the J end by 10 bases, with 8 bases between. The germline CDR1 and CDR2 sequences are DFQATT and SNEGSKA (reference sequence). The length of the CDR3 is 11 residues. The CDR3 loop reads CSARVTDEQFF. The DNA for the CDR3 is TGCAGTGCTAGAGTCACAGACGAGCAGTTCTTC.

The genes are TRBV7-2 and TRBJ2-5, with D unclear. Per germline, CDR1 SGHTA and CDR2 FQGNSA. Trimming removed 6 bases from V and 4 bases from J, with 6 bases in between. CDR3 length equals 11 residues. For the CDR3, the DNA is TGTGCCAGCAGTATCACAGAGACCCAGTACTTC. It translates to CASSITETQYF.

The chain has TRBV9 and TRBJ2-1; TRBD2 aligns across 8 bases. Germline V CDR1 and CDR2: SGDLS, YYNGEE. The CDR3 covers 14 residues. V gave up 4 bases and J gave up 9 bases; unmatched junction bases: 9. CDR3 coding DNA: TGTGCCAGCAGCCGGGCGGGAGGCAGAGGTGAGCAGTTCTTC. It specifies CASSRAGGRGEQFF.

The chain has TRBV19 and TRBJ1-5; TRBD1 is a possible D gene (5 bases). Deletions cut 4 bases from V and 11 bases from J, with 24 bases between. This CDR3 contains 16 residues. Germline CDR1 reads LNHDA; CDR2 reads SQIVND (reference sequence). The CDR3: CASSNPRKTDSLAQHF. The DNA for the CDR3 is TGTGCCAGTAGTAACCCCCGGAAGACAGACTCCCTGGCCCAGCATTTT.

The chain employs TRBV6-1 and TRBJ2-5; possibly TRBD1 or TRBD2 for D (5 bases each). The V end was cut by 7 bases, the J end by 6 bases, with 21 bases between. The CDR3 has 15 amino acids. Germline V gene lookup returns CDR1 MNHNS and CDR2 SASEGT. This CDR3 is CASTKTGTGSKTQYF. CDR3 DNA: TGTGCCAGCACCAAAACCGGGACGGGGTCAAAGACCCAGTACTTC.

This sequence joins TRBV9 and TRBJ1-2, with D possibly matching TRBD1 (5 bases). Trimming removed 4 bases from V and 4 bases from J, with 17 bases in between. Germline V CDR1 and CDR2: SGDLS, YYNGEE. CDR3 length equals 15 residues. The CDR3 here is CASSPPRGNIYGYTF. In DNA, the CDR3 is TGTGCCAGCAGCCCACCCCGGGGGAACATCTATGGCTACACCTTC.

The chain has TRBV7-2 and TRBJ2-2, with D tentatively TRBD2 (6 bases). CDR1 and CDR2 (germline): SGHTA, FQGNSA. CDR3 size: 15 residues. The V gene lost 5 bases and the J gene lost 7 bases, with 17 bases spanning the gap. The CDR3: CASSLGLGMGGELFF. The CDR3 DNA is TGTGCCAGCAGCCTGGGACTTGGGATGGGCGGGGAGCTGTTTTTT.

The chain combines TRBV9 with TRBJ2-7, with D possibly TRBD2 on 5 matching bases. The CDR3 is 14 amino acids. Trimming removed 5 bases at V and 7 bases at J, with 19 bases between. Germline CDR1 reads SGDLS; CDR2 reads YYNGEE. The CDR3 DNA follows: TGTGCCAGCAGTGCCACAGCTGCAACGGGGGAGCAGTACTTC. This codes for CASSATAATGEQYF.

This sequence joins TRBV11-2 and TRBJ1-2; no clear D. V shed 4 bases and J shed 0 bases, with 12 bases lying between them. This CDR3 contains 15 residues. Germline V gives CDR1 SGHAT, CDR2 FQNNGV. The CDR3 DNA sequence: TGTGCCAGCAGCTCCCGATTATTAGCTAACTATGGCTACACCTTC. It is translated as CASSSRLLANYGYTF.

The chain couples TRBV5-6 to TRBJ2-1, with a possible D match to TRBD1 (5 bases). CDR3 length: 14 residues. V was pared by 3 bases and J by 4 bases, with 11 bases between. CDR1 SGHDT and CDR2 YYEEEE come from the germline V gene. In DNA, the CDR3 is TGTGCCAGCAGCTCGCGAACAGGTTACAATGAGCAGTTCTTC. It yields the protein CASSSRTGYNEQFF.